The subject of this entry is one T cell receptor beta chain. What it recognizes is unknown. The entry originates in a study of monozygotic twins with inflammatory bowel disease. Study-level results: The authors found no support for a single strong IBD-associated signal or clonotype. Healthy co-twins showed greater TCRbeta diversity (inverse Simpson) than IBD patients. Patients received differing immunosuppressive treatments, which may have added variability to their repertoires.

CDR3 length equals 14 residues. Germline V CDR1 and CDR2: SGHRS, YFSETQ. TCRdb derives one entry per CDR3 protein from the 5' RACE reads, leaving out DNA. The sample totals about 450,000 distinct CDR3 sequences; its top ten clones hold 2.4%. Blood was collected, more than 2 ml per donor. This TCR was sampled from a human donor with ulcerative colitis or Crohn's disease, or a healthy co-twin of an affected twin (not recorded which). This chain links TRBV5-1 with TRBJ2-2; the TRBD1 assignment by TCRdb is unverifiable without DNA. Sample: blood. The chain's CDR3 is CASSLDRTTGELFF.